Listed here is a single T cell receptor (beta chain). This clone was observed a single time. The antigen it recognizes is unknown. Base quality data are lacking; no much larger clone is found one base away. This sample was included in a study of blood T cell repertoires in COVID-19 (dated by TCRdb to the early 2020s). With respect to the entire study: The collaborator samples originated in the United States, Italy and Spain and spanned the acute and convalescent phases of COVID-19. The material from the prospective study consisted of cDNA or gDNA derived from T cells, B-cell-depleted T cells, or PBMCs. Deeply sampled blood TCRbeta repertoires from subjects exposed to, actively infected with, or recovered from COVID-19 were included in the dataset. The repertoires were made available in a free public database intended to serve as a resource for research on the immune response to SARS-CoV-2. The samples were drawn from the first 160 participants of the ongoing ImmuneRACE study and from some 1,300 subjects provided by 6 global collaborators. The sample metadata nearly always contained a de-identified subject ID, COVID-19 status, age in years and sex. Where available, HLA class I and class II types were obtained from metadata supplied by the sample provider rather than from assay-based typing.

The collaborating institutions used their own protocols to collect whole blood in K2EDTA tubes. Collaborator samples were shipped for TCRbeta analysis as frozen whole blood, isolated PBMCs, or DNA extracted from either sample type. There are 14 amino acids in the CDR3, from cysteine to valine inclusive. Just the 42-base CDR3 DNA is kept, in frame starting at base 1. V loses 8 bases at its end and J loses 5 bases; junction bases beyond the gene matches: 10. From the germline V gene, CDR1 is MDHEN and CDR2 is SYDVKM. The immunoSEQ Assay, a bias-controlled multiplex PCR, was used to amplify TCRbeta CDR3 regions from genomic DNA. As for how the authors treated the data: Nucleated cell counts per sample were estimated from amplification of reference gene primers within the assay. Sequence reads were collapsed and filtered to measure the absolute abundance of every unique TCRbeta CDR3 rearrangement. For each sample, productive Simpson clonality was calculated as the square root of Simpson's diversity index across productive rearrangements. Entries here come from immuneACCESS through TCRdb and include only in-frame sequences with V and J called. Some clones fail to appear in such tables; in the studies checked, an unresolved V gene covers under half of the shortfall, and the cause of the remainder is unknown. The D gene and trimming were derived from the DNA, and the V and J assignments and clone size from that table. A total of about 52,000 clones appear in this sample, 85% to 90% of them only once. Approximately 14% of the sample comes from the top ten.

What the research found in general, with its limitations: The amount of clinical and demographic metadata varied by source and participant and was provided uncurated.

What was sequenced was peripheral blood. This clonotype originated in a man in his 70s with acute or convalescent COVID-19. This chain is built from TRBV28 and TRBJ2-7, with 9 bases matching TRBD1. The DNA is as follows: TGTGCCAGCCGTACAGGGGGCAATAGTGACGAGCAGTACGTC. It encodes CASRTGGNSDEQYV.